Each of the 8 T cell receptor beta chains below was sequenced from the same sample in a study of vaccination and CD4 T cells after COVID-19. The study sequenced cultured CD4+ T cell DNA using the Oncomine TCR Beta short-read assay. TCRdb reprocessed the PCR reads via MiXCR and lists one record per CDR3 protein. The sample records around 19,000 distinct CDR3 sequences, 56% being singletons. Indicated treatment: roughly 10-day PBMC culture with coronavirus spike peptide pools or control peptides (ViraFEST assay). Antigens for these TCRs are unknown. The sequenced sample consisted of CD4+ T cells from blood, cultured in vitro. The receptors here all came from a human donor who had recovered from COVID-19.

This sequence joins TRBV27 and TRBJ1-1; 8 bases agree with TRBD1. CDR1 is MNHEY and CDR2 is SMNVEV in the germline V gene (reference sequence). This CDR3 comprises 16 residues. V shed 3 bases and J 1 base; nucleotides not matched to a gene: 7. CDR3 region: CASSLDRDWGNTEAFF. As DNA, the CDR3 is TGTGCCAGCAGTTTGGACAGGGATTGGGGGAACACTGAAGCTTTCTTT.

This clonotype appeared a few times. The J gene is TRBJ1-2, the V gene TRBV20-1, with D maybe TRBD1 (6 bases). CDR1 is DFQATT and CDR2 is SNEGSKA in the germline V gene (reference sequence). This CDR3 is 14 amino acids long. Trimming shortened V by 2 bases and J by 2 bases, and 12 bases separated the two germline ends. The CDR3 nucleotides read TGCAGTGCTAGAATCAGGGACAAGAACTATGGCTACACCTTC. It translates to CSARIRDKNYGYTF.

The chain uses TRBV6-1 and TRBJ2-3; possibly TRBD2 for D (6 bases). V was cut by 6 bases and J by 5 bases, with 15 bases left in between. There are 14 residues in the CDR3. Germline V gene sequence: CDR1 MNHNS, CDR2 SASEGT. The CDR3 loop is CASRRGVRGDTQYF. For the CDR3, the DNA is TGTGCCAGCAGGCGCGGGGTCCGCGGAGATACGCAGTATTTT.

The chain has TRBV2 and TRBJ1-1, with D possibly matching TRBD1 (5 bases). The germline CDR1 and CDR2 sequences are SNHLY and FYNNEI. The V gene lost 7 bases and the J gene lost 5 bases, with 14 bases spanning the gap. This CDR3 has 13 amino acids. CDR3 loop: CASINTGRTEAFF. CDR3 sequence (DNA): TGTGCCAGCATTAACACAGGTCGGACTGAAGCTTTCTTT.

The gene calls are TRBV19 and TRBJ1-6; no clear D gene. CDR3 length: 13 residues. Between the trimmed V and J ends, which lost 6 bases and 5 bases, there was a span of 8 bases. Per germline, CDR1 LNHDA and CDR2 SQIVND (reference sequence). The CDR3: CASRETNNSPLHF. The DNA for the CDR3 is TGTGCCAGTAGGGAGACTAATAATTCACCCCTCCACTTT.

DNA of the CDR3: TGTGCCAGCAGCCCCTCCCAGGGGACTAGCGGGAGGGTAAATGAGCAGTTCTTC. As protein: CASSPSQGTSGRVNEQFF. This chain links TRBV7-9 with TRBJ2-1, with 16 positions matching TRBD2. The V and J ends lost 5 bases and 7 bases, in that order; junction bases with no gene match: 11. This CDR3 has 18 residues. CDR1 is SEHNR, CDR2 FQNEAQ, per germline (reference sequence).

The chain employs TRBV18 and TRBJ1-5, with a tentative D call TRBD1 (6 bases). The V gene lost 6 bases and the J gene lost 5 bases, with 17 bases spanning the gap. The germline gives CDR1 KGHSH, CDR2 LQKENI. This CDR3 is built from 15 residues. CDR3 loop: CASSVLQGKDQPQHF. The CDR3 DNA sequence: TGTGCCAGCTCCGTATTACAGGGAAAAGATCAGCCCCAGCATTTT.

The chain links TRBV21-1 to TRBJ1-2; the D segment call TRBD1 is taken from the table without a DNA check. TRBV21-1 is listed as a pseudogene. This CDR3 is built from 20 residues. This CDR3 is CASSKGCSRDREKVWDGYTF. As DNA, the CDR3 is TGTGCCAGCAGCAAGGGGTGTTCACGGGACAGGGAGAAAGTTTGGGATGGCTACACCTTC.